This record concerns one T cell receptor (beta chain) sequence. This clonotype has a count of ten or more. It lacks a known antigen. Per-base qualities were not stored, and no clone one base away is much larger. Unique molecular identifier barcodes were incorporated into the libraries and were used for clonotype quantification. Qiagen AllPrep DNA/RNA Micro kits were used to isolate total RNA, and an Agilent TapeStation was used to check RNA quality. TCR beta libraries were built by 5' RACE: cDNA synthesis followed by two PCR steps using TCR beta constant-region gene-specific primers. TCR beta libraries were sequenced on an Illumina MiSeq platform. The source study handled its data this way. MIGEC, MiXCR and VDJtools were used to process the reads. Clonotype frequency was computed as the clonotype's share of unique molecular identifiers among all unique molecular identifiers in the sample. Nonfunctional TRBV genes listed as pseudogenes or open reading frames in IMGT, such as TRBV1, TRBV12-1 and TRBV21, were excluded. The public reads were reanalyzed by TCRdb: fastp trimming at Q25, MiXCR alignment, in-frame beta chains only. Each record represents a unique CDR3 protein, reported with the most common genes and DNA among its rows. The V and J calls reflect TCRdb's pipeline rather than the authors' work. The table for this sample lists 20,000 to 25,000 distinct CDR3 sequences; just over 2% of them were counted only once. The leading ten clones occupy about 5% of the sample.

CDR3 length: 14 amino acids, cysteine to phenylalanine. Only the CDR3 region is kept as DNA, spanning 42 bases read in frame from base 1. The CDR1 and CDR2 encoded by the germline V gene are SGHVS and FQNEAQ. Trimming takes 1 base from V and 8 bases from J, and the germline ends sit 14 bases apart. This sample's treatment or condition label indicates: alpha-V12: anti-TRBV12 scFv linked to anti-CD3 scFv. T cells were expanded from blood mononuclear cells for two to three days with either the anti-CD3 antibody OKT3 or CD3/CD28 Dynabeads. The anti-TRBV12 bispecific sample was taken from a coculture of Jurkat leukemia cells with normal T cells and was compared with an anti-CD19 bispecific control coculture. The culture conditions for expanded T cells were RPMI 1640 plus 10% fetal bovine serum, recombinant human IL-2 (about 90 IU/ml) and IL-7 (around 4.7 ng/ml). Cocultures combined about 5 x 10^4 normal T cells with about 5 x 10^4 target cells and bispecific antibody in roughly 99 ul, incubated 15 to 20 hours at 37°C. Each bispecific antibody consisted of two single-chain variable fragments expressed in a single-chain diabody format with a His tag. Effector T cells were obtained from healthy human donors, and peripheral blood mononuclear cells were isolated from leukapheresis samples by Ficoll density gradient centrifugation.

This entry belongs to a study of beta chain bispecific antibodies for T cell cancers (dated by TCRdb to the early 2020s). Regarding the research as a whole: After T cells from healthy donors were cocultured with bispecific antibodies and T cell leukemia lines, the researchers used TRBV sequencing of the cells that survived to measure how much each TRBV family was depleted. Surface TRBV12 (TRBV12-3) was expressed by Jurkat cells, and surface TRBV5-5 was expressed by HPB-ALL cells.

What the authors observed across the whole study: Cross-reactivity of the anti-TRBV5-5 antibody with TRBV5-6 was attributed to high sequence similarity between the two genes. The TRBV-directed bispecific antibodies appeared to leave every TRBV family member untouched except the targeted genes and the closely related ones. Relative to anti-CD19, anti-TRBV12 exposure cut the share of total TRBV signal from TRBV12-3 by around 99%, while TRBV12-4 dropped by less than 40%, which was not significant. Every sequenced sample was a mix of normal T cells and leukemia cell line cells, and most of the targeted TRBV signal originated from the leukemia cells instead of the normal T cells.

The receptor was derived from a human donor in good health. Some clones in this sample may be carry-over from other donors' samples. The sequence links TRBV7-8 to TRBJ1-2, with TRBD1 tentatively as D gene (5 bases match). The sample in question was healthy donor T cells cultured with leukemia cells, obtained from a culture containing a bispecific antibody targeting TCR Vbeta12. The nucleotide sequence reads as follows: TGTGCCAGCAGCTTAGTGAAGGGGCCGGAGGGCTACACCTTC. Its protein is CASSLVKGPEGYTF.